A selection of T cell receptor beta chains follows, all from one sample in a study of blood T cell repertoires in COVID-19. Assay used: immunoSEQ multiplex PCR; TCRdb lists only in-frame clones, some missing. The table shows 90,000 to 130,000 clones, with roughly four fifths occurring only once. The sequencing input was peripheral blood. The origin of the receptors is a man in his sixties or seventies with acute or convalescent COVID-19. The CDR3 runs from the conserved cysteine through the conserved F or W. The D gene is left open where the match is weak. Only part of the rows carry a size: once, few, many, or a class if the clone is expanded.

d_gene: TRBD2
abundance: NA
j_gene: TRBJ2-7
v_gene: TRBV4-2
CDR3aa: CASSQPSGRGNYEQYF
CDR3nt: TGTGCCAGCAGCCAACCTAGCGGGAGGGGTAACTACGAGCAGTACTTC

d_gene: TRBD1
abundance: NA
j_gene: TRBJ2-3
v_gene: TRBV19
CDR3aa: CASTQKGAQSTDTQYF
CDR3nt: TGTGCCAGCACCCAAAAGGGGGCGCAGAGCACAGATACGCAGTATTTT

d_gene: NA
abundance: once
j_gene: TRBJ1-2
v_gene: TRBV6-5
CDR3aa: CASTRGGGYTF
CDR3nt: TGTGCCAGCACTCGCGGGGGCGGCTACACCTTC

d_gene: NA
abundance: NA
j_gene: TRBJ1-1
v_gene: TRBV6-5
CDR3aa: CASSYEGVRDTEAFF
CDR3nt: TGTGCCAGCAGTTACGAGGGGGTTCGAGACACTGAAGCTTTCTTT

d_gene: NA
abundance: NA
j_gene: TRBJ2-2
v_gene: TRBV5-4
CDR3aa: CASSLVTRANTGELFF
CDR3nt: TGTGCCAGCAGCTTGGTTACTAGAGCGAACACCGGGGAGCTGTTTTTT

d_gene: TRBD1
abundance: NA
j_gene: TRBJ1-2
v_gene: TRBV28
CDR3aa: CASRIGTGGAYGYTF
CDR3nt: TGTGCCAGCAGAATTGGGACAGGGGGCGCATATGGCTACACCTTC

d_gene: TRBD1
abundance: NA
j_gene: TRBJ1-5
v_gene: TRBV15
CDR3aa: CATSRARDSYQPQHF
CDR3nt: TGTGCCACCAGCAGGGCCCGGGACAGCTATCAGCCCCAGCATTTT

d_gene: TRBD2
abundance: few
j_gene: TRBJ2-2
v_gene: TRBV30
CDR3aa: CAWSDSGGAVTGELFF
CDR3nt: TGTGCCTGGAGTGATAGCGGGGGGGCGGTCACCGGGGAGCTGTTTTTT

d_gene: NA
abundance: NA
j_gene: TRBJ1-2
v_gene: TRBV3-1/TRBV3-2
CDR3aa: CASSLGWQGGYTF
CDR3nt: TGTGCCAGCAGCCTGGGGTGGCAGGGCGGCTACACCTTC

d_gene: TRBD1
abundance: NA
j_gene: TRBJ1-2
v_gene: TRBV4-1
CDR3aa: CASSQVDRESGYTF
CDR3nt: TGCGCCAGCAGCCAAGTAGACAGGGAATCTGGCTACACCTTC

d_gene: TRBD1
abundance: once
j_gene: TRBJ2-1
v_gene: TRBV3-1/TRBV3-2
CDR3aa: CASSQMTGNNEQFF
CDR3nt: TGTGCCAGCAGCCAAATGACAGGGAACAATGAGCAGTTCTTC

d_gene: NA
abundance: NA
j_gene: TRBJ1-5
v_gene: TRBV30
CDR3aa: CAWSGLLGQPQHF
CDR3nt: TGTGCCTGGAGTGGCCTCCTCGGTCAGCCCCAGCATTTT

d_gene: NA
abundance: NA
j_gene: TRBJ1-1
v_gene: TRBV25-1
CDR3aa: CASSTYRWDTEAFF
CDR3nt: TGTGCCAGCAGCACCTACAGGTGGGACACTGAAGCTTTCTTT